The source of this T cell receptor beta chain is a study of a mutant IDH1 vaccine in newly diagnosed glioma. For the study at large: With temozolomide cycles, or 4-6 weeks after radiotherapy alone, vaccination was started.

In the case of this clone: No antigen is known for it.

Clones were read by immunoSEQ multiplex PCR, and TCRdb kept only the in-frame ones, dropping some. The sample carries tens of thousands of clones, nearly 85% recorded once. Time point denoted: week 23, last vaccination. Each dose delivered 300 ug of mutant IDH1 20-mer peptide subcutaneously with imiquimod. The CDR3 extends over 15 amino acids. The V end was cut by 10 bases, the J end by 6 bases, with 21 bases between. The germline gives CDR1 MNHEY, CDR2 SVGAGI. This TCR came from a man aged 18-30 years with glioma. This chain uses TRBV6-5 with TRBJ2-2; D may be TRBD1 (6 bases). The source was PBMCs, collected from a glioma patient whose treatment included an IDH1 peptide vaccine. CDR3 region: CATSLDRIVSGELFF. In DNA form, the CDR3 reads TGTGCCACTTCCCTCGACAGGATAGTCTCCGGGGAGCTGTTTTTT.